Listed below are T cell receptor beta chains from one sample, sequenced in a study of Graves' ophthalmopathy and Graves' hyperthyroidism. TCRdb ran MiXCR on the multiplex PCR reads and lists one entry per CDR3 protein. The repertoire holds roughly 380,000 distinct CDR3 sequences, 15% seen once, with about 7.3% in the top ten. Specimen: peripheral blood. These receptor sequences come from a woman aged 18 to 35 with stable Graves' hyperthyroidism. CDR3s include the opening cysteine and the closing phenylalanine or tryptophan. The D gene is left open where the match is weak. Expanded clones get a size class; other rows say once, few or many, or leave the size out.

clone_size d_call j_call v_call cdr3_nt cdr3_aa
NA NA TRBJ1-2 TRBV7-2 TGTGCCAGCAGCTTTTCGAGGGATGGCTATGGCTACACCTTC CASSFSRDGYGYTF
few NA TRBJ1-6 TRBV12-3/TRBV12-4 TGTGCCAGCAGAGTGGAGACCCCAAATTCACCCCTCCACTTT CASRVETPNSPLHF
many NA TRBJ1-2 TRBV11-2 TGTGCCAGCAGCTTACAATTCACAGTACTCTCTAACTATGGCTACACCTTC CASSLQFTVLSNYGYTF
NA TRBD1 TRBJ2-5 TRBV11-2 TGTGCCAGCAGCTTCCGTCAGGGGGAAGTTAAGAAGACCCAGTACTTC CASSFRQGEVKKTQYF
NA TRBD1 TRBJ2-7 TRBV6-1 TGTGCCAGCAGTCCCCTTACCGGGACAGGGGGTCACGAGCAGTACTTC CASSPLTGTGGHEQYF
many NA TRBJ2-5 TRBV2 TGTGCCAGCAGTCAAGTGTACCAAGAGACCCAGTACTTC CASSQVYQETQYF
many NA TRBJ1-5 TRBV4-1 TGCGCCAGCAGCCAAGAAGTTCCGGGAACCTATAGCAATCAGCCCCAGCATTTT CASSQEVPGTYSNQPQHF
many TRBD1 TRBJ2-4 TRBV12-3/TRBV12-4 TGTGCCAGCAGTCAGGGGGACAGGGTGGTAGGCATTCAGTACTTC CASSQGDRVVGIQYF
many TRBD1 TRBJ1-2 TRBV6-5 TGTGCCAGCAGTCGCGGACAGGGAGTATATGGCTACACCTTC CASSRGQGVYGYTF
many NA TRBJ1-6 TRBV6-1 TGTGCCAGCAGTGTAGTGGACTTTCCATTTAATTCACCCCTCCACTTT CASSVVDFPFNSPLHF
many NA TRBJ1-6 TRBV5-1 TGCGCCAGCAGCCCCGACAGGAACAAATCACCCCTCCACTTT CASSPDRNKSPLHF
NA NA TRBJ1-1 TRBV5-6 TGTGCCAGCAGCTCCCGACAGTACATAGAAGCTTTCTTT CASSSRQYIEAFF
NA TRBD1 TRBJ2-6 TRBV6-5 TGTGCCAGCAGTTACGGGGACAGGGGGACTGGGGCCAACGTCCTGACTTTC CASSYGDRGTGANVLTF
NA TRBD1 TRBJ1-1 TRBV20-1 TGCAGTGCTAAGCGGCAGGGGGAGACTAGAGTAGCTTTCTTT CSAKRQGETRVAFF
many NA TRBJ2-6 TRBV12-3/TRBV12-4 TGTGCCAGCAGTTTGCCCTCTGGGGCCAACGTCCTGACTTTC CASSLPSGANVLTF
many NA TRBJ1-5 TRBV20-1 TGCAGTGCGAAACTGACAGAGAGTAGCAATCAGCCCCAGCATTTT CSAKLTESSNQPQHF
many TRBD2 TRBJ2-2 TRBV12-3/TRBV12-4 TGTGCCAGCAGTTCCCATCGTTGGAGCGGGGCGAACACCGGGGAGCTGTTTTTT CASSSHRWSGANTGELFF
few NA TRBJ1-5 TRBV6-1 TGTGCCAGCAGGGCAGAACGGGGTTATAGCAATCAGCCCCAGCATTTT CASRAERGYSNQPQHF
many NA TRBJ2-5 TRBV5-8 TGTGCCAGCAGCTCTCTAGCGTCACAAGAGACCCAGTACTTC CASSSLASQETQYF
NA NA TRBJ1-5 TRBV12-3/TRBV12-4 TGTGCCAGCAGCCAACGGGGGAGTAGCAATCAGCCCCAGCATTTT CASSQRGSSNQPQHF
many NA TRBJ2-7 TRBV6-2/TRBV6-3 TGTGCCAGCAGGATCCCCGGGGACTACGAGCAGTACTTC CASRIPGDYEQYF
many NA TRBJ2-7 TRBV6-5 TGTGCCAGCAGTTACTTAGGGGCAGGAAGAACCTACGAGCAGTACTTC CASSYLGAGRTYEQYF
many NA TRBJ2-7 TRBV12-3/TRBV12-4 TGTGCCAGCAGTTTGGAGGGGGCGGAATACGAGCAGTACTTC CASSLEGAEYEQYF
many NA TRBJ1-1 TRBV20-1 TGCAGTGCTAGAGAGGGCGGGAGAATGATCACTGAAGCTTTCTTT CSAREGGRMITEAFF
many NA TRBJ2-4 TRBV6-1 TGTGCCAGTTTAACTCTCTCGGCGAACATTCAGTACTTC CASLTLSANIQYF
many NA TRBJ1-1 TRBV6-5 TGTGCCAGCAGTTATCATCATTCTGGGGTGGCCACTGAAGCTTTCTTT CASSYHHSGVATEAFF
NA NA TRBJ1-1 TRBV18 TGTGCCAGCTCACAACAGGAGCCCGGGACTGAAGCTTTCTTT CASSQQEPGTEAFF
NA TRBD2 TRBJ2-1 TRBV9 TGTGCCAGCAGCGTTGAGGGTGCGGGGGGACCCCTCTACAATGAGCAGTTCTTC CASSVEGAGGPLYNEQFF
many NA TRBJ1-2 TRBV6-2/TRBV6-3 TGTGCCAGCAGTCCTACAGGGAATAGGAACTATGGCTACACCTTC CASSPTGNRNYGYTF
many TRBD1 TRBJ1-1 TRBV6-2/TRBV6-3 TGTGCCAGCGGCCCAGGGGGAGGCACTGAAGCTTTCTTT CASGPGGGTEAFF
many NA TRBJ1-6 TRBV12-3/TRBV12-4 TGTGCCAGCAGCGGCAGCTTGGGTAATTCACCCCTCCACTTT CASSGSLGNSPLHF
many NA TRBJ2-7 TRBV3-1 TGTGCCAGCAGCCAACAGGGGAACTCCTACGAGCAGTACTTC CASSQQGNSYEQYF
many NA TRBJ2-2 TRBV6-1 TGTGCCAGCAGTGCCTGGGGGGCACGGGGCACCGGGGAGCTGTTTTTT CASSAWGARGTGELFF
many NA TRBJ1-5 TRBV27 TGTGCCAGCAGACCGGGACACCACAATCAGCCCCAGCATTTT CASRPGHHNQPQHF
many TRBD2 TRBJ2-7 TRBV20-1 TGCAGTGCTAGAGGCTCGGGGGGCTACGAGCAGTACTTC CSARGSGGYEQYF
many TRBD1 TRBJ2-5 TRBV6-1 TGTGCCAGTATCCCGGGACAGGGGGGCCAAGAGACCCAGTACTTC CASIPGQGGQETQYF
many TRBD1 TRBJ1-1 TRBV19 TGTGCCAGTAGGGACAGGGGATGGAACACTGAAGCTTTCTTT CASRDRGWNTEAFF
many NA TRBJ1-6 TRBV9 TGTGCCAGCAGCGTAGACCAGGTGGTAAATTCACCCCTCCACTTT CASSVDQVVNSPLHF
many NA TRBJ2-7 TRBV9 TGTGCCAGCAGCGTAGGTACCGAGGGTTACGAGCAGTACTTC CASSVGTEGYEQYF
NA NA TRBJ1-2 TRBV19 TGTGTCAGTACAAATCAGGGTCTCTATGGCTACACCTTC CVSTNQGLYGYTF
few NA TRBJ2-7 TRBV12-3/TRBV12-4 TGTGCCAGCAGTTTCCTGCTTGGGGGACCATACGAGCAGTACTTC CASSFLLGGPYEQYF
NA NA TRBJ1-5 TRBV12-3/TRBV12-4 TGTGCCAGCAGCCCGCGGGGGCCGGATCAGCCCCAGCATTTT CASSPRGPDQPQHF
many NA TRBJ2-7 TRBV9 TGTGCCAGCAGCGGCAAGGTAGGGGCTGATGAGCAGTACTTC CASSGKVGADEQYF
NA NA TRBJ1-1 TRBV7-2 TGTGCCAGCAGCTTAGCGGCAGGCCCGGAAACTGAAGCTTTCTTT CASSLAAGPETEAFF
many NA TRBJ1-1 TRBV6-2/TRBV6-3 TGTGCCAGCAGTTGGAGGGCCACTGAAGCTTTCTTT CASSWRATEAFF
many TRBD1 TRBJ2-7 TRBV6-2/TRBV6-3 TGTGCCAGCAGTTTTAAAGACAGGGTGATGGAGCAGTACTTC CASSFKDRVMEQYF
many TRBD1 TRBJ2-7 TRBV9 TGTGCCAGCAGCGAGGGGGTGAGACAGGGGGCCTACGAGCAGTACTTC CASSEGVRQGAYEQYF